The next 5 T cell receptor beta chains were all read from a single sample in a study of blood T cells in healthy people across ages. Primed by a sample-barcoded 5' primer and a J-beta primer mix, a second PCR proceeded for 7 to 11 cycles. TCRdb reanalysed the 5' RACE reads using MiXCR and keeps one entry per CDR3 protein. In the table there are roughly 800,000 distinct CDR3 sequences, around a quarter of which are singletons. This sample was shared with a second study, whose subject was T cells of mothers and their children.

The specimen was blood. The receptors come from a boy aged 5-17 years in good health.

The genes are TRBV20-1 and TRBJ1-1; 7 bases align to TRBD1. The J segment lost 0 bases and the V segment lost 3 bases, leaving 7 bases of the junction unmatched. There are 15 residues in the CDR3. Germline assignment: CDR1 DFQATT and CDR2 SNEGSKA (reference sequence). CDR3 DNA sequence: TGCAGTGCTAGTTTCGGGGACAGTATGAACACTGAAGCTTTCTTT. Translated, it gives CSASFGDSMNTEAFF.

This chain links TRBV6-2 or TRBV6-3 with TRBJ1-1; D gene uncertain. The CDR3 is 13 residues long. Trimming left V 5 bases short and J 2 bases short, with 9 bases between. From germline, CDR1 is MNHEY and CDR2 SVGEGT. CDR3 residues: CASSRSDNTEAFF. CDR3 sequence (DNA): TGTGCCAGCAGTCGGTCAGACAACACTGAAGCTTTCTTT.

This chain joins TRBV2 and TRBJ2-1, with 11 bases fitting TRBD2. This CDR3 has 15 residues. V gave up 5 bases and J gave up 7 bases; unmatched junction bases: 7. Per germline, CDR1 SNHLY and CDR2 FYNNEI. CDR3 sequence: CASSPLAGVANEQFF. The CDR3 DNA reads TGTGCCAGCAGTCCACTAGCGGGAGTAGCGAATGAGCAGTTCTTC.

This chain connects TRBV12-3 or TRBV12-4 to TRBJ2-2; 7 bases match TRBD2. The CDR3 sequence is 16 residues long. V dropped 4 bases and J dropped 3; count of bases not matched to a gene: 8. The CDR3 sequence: CASSSPWGGDTGELFF. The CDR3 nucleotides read TGTGCCAGCAGTTCCCCCTGGGGGGGTGACACCGGGGAGCTGTTTTTT.

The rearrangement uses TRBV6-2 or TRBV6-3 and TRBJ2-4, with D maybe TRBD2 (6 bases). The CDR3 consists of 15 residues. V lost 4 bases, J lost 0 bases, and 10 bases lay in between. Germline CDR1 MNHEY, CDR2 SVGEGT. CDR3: CASSWAGSAKNIQYF. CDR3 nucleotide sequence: TGTGCCAGCAGTTGGGCGGGGTCAGCCAAAAACATTCAGTACTTC.